The source of this TCR beta chain is a study of blood T cells in healthy people across ages (dated by TCRdb to between 2014 and 2016). Background for the entire study: In model experiments, roughly one uniquely barcoded TCR beta cDNA molecule per two T cells was captured by template switching. The study measured age-related changes in TCR beta repertoire diversity using deep sequencing normalized with unique cDNA molecular identifiers. The donors were divided into four age groups: young (average around 17 years), middle-aged (approximately 41), aged (around 59) and long-lived (82). To avoid experimental bias, donors of different ages were distributed randomly across sequencing lanes. For two donors (one aged 18 to 30 and one aged 80 or older), the study analyzed two additional independent replicas of 1 million unique cDNA reads from the same blood draw.

The library was prepared using 5' RACE. TCRdb names Illumina HiSeq 2500 as the instrument used. The second PCR ran for roughly 7 to 11 cycles and used a J-beta primer mix along with a sample-barcoded 5' primer. Each TCR beta cDNA molecule received a unique molecular identifier from a template-switch 5' adaptor carrying 12 random nucleotides. At least 2.5 million CDR3-containing paired-end reads were obtained from each sample. The Mint cDNA synthesis kit, primed by a TRBC-specific oligonucleotide, was used to synthesize first-strand cDNA from all RNA. Following uracil-DNA glycosylase treatment, all cDNA underwent a first 18-cycle PCR with the universal primers M1SS and BC2_uni_R. Concerning the study's data processing: For normalization, 1 million high-quality reads were randomly selected from each sample, with every read carrying a distinct molecular identifier. Instead of being binned into consensus sequences, reads with shared molecular identifiers were discarded. MiTCR, set to a Q25 quality threshold and the strictest error-elimination algorithm, was used for CDR3 identification, clonotype clustering and error correction. A nonparametric unseen species model with Euler transformation was used to estimate a lower bound on total TCR beta diversity. TCRdb reprocessed the public reads (quality trimming at Q25 with fastp, clone calling with MiXCR) and kept in-frame beta chains. Here each entry gathers all rows of one CDR3 protein and keeps the most common genes and DNA. V and J calls and clone size were set by TCRdb, not the authors. A total of 780,000 or so distinct CDR3 sequences appear in this sample, 45% to 70% of them only once. The ten biggest clones cover around 25% of the sample.

CDR1 and CDR2 are read off the germline V gene as MNHEY and SVGEGT. The germline ends are 16 bases apart after V is trimmed by 2 bases and J by 4 bases. The CDR3 covers 16 residues, taking in both the cysteine and the phenylalanine. The sequence is cut down to CDR3 DNA, 48 bases in frame from base 1. The roughly 39 donors, aged about 6 to 95 years, were systemically healthy Caucasian individuals from Russia. Roughly 9.5 milliliters of peripheral blood were drawn from each donor into EDTA-treated Vacutainer tubes. Ficoll-Paque density-gradient centrifugation was used to isolate PBMCs, with at least 6.5 million per sample. Trizol reagent was used to extract total RNA from the PBMCs, yielding at least 6 micrograms per sample. For every donor, an aliquot of PBMCs went through flow cytometry to measure the percentages of naive CD45RAhigh/CD27high T cells. In its sample, this clonotype was seen a few times. The antigen it binds to is not known. Per-base quality was not reported, and no clone a single base away is much larger than it.

General findings and caveats noted by the study authors: Conclusive comparison of naive and antigen-experienced compartments was prevented by the profiling of bulk unsorted PBMCs. Observed TCR beta diversity per million T cells fell roughly linearly with age, and a significant reduction was already apparent by age about 43. The percentage of naive T cells measured by flow cytometry correlated strongly with observed TCR beta diversity. The CMV infection status of donors was not known, potentially confounding age-related changes in expanded clonotypes. Total diversity estimates from one million sequenced T cells were considered lower bounds and underestimates. Compared with the aged group, more naive CD4+ T cells, fewer expanded clones and increased TCR diversity were shown by the long-lived group, suggesting age selection.

The TCR originated in a man aged 40-50 years in good health. Sequenced input: blood. The chain couples TRBV6-2 or TRBV6-3 to TRBJ2-3; no confident D gene assignment can be made. In nucleotide form, the sequence is TGTGCCAGCAGTTACCTCACACCTACGGGCGCAGATACGCAGTATTTT. Its protein is CASSYLTPTGADTQYF.